This TCR beta chain was observed in a study of T-cell reconstitution after alpha-beta-depleted transplantation in children. Study-level points and caveats: Alpha-beta T cells present about two months after transplant were reported to originate from several hundred expanded graft clones.

The TCRbeta library incorporated unique molecular identifiers. TCRdb fed the PCR reads into MiXCR, producing one record per CDR3 protein. The table lists about a million distinct CDR3 sequences, about 26% of them singletons, with about 28% in the top ten. The CDR3 runs 15 residues. Germline V gene data show CDR1 as LGHDT and CDR2 as YNNKEL (reference sequence). J gave up 7 bases and V 3 bases, and 7 bases lay outside the gene matches. This clonotype was recorded a few times. Its target is unknown. This chain joins TRBV3-1 and TRBJ2-1; 9 positions match TRBD1. The sequence derives from a boy in the first two years of life who had a stem cell transplant for SCID, so the T cells may come from the graft donor. Sequences were derived from PBMCs, mostly from graft donor cells, sampled 360 days after TCRalphabeta/CD19-depleted stem cell transplant. The CDR3 sequence is CASSQGQGIRNEQFF. CDR3 bases: TGTGCCAGCAGCCAGGGACAGGGAATTCGTAATGAGCAGTTCTTC.